This TCR beta chain was found in a study of CD8+ T cells in alopecia areata. About the research overall: The duration of tofacitinib was 6 to 18 months, with 6 months off drug afterward. Findings of the study overall: Lesional scalp exceeded normal scalp in clonality, especially in alopecia totalis/universalis. Scalp samples also yield sequences of resident alphabeta T cells from normal skin.

Germline V gene lookup returns CDR1 MNHEY and CDR2 SVGAGI. The V gene end was trimmed by 0 bases and the J gene end by 3 bases; junction bases not matched to a gene: 4. The CDR3 contains 15 residues. RNA, once extracted, was reverse transcribed into cDNA for use as the sequencing template. TCRdb keeps only in-frame clones here, not all; method: immunoSEQ multiplex PCR. The repertoire holds about 190,000 clones, with roughly three fifths as singletons. Comments on this clone: The antigen remains undetermined.

The treatment was: oral pan-JAK inhibitor, 5-10 mg twice daily. This chain links TRBV6-5 with TRBJ2-7; 8 bases agree with TRBD2. The receptor was isolated from a human donor with alopecia areata. Sequenced material: CD4+ T cells sorted from blood, taken at week 4, from a patient treated with tofacitinib. Written as DNA, the CDR3 is TGTGCCAGCAGTTACTCGCCGGGAGGGATCTACGAGCAGTACTTC. It specifies CASSYSPGGIYEQYF.